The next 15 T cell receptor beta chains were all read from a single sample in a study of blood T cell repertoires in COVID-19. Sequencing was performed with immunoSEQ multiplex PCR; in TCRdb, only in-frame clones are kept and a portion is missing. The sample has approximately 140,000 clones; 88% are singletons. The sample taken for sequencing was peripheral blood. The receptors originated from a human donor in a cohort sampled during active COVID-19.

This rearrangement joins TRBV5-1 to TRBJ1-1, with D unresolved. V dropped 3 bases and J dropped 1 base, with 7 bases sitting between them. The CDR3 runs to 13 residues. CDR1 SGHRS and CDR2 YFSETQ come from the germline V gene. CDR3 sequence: CASSSRGNTEAFF. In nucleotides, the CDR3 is TGCGCCAGCAGCTCCCGAGGGAACACTGAAGCTTTCTTT.

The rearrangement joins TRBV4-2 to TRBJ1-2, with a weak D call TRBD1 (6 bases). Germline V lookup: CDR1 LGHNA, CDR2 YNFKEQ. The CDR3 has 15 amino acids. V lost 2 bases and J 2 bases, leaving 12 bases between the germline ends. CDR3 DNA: TGTGCCAGCAGCCAACCTATCGACAGGAACTATGGCTACACCTTC. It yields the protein CASSQPIDRNYGYTF.

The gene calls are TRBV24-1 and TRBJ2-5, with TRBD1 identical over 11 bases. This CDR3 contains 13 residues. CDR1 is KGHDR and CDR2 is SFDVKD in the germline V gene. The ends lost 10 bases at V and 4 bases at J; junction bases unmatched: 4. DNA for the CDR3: TGTGCCACTCGGGACAGGGGGGGAGAGACCCAGTACTTC. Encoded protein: CATRDRGGETQYF.

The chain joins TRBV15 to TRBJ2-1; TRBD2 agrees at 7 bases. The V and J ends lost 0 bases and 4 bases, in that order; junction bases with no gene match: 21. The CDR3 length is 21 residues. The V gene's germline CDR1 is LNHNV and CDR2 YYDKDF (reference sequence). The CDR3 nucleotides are TGTGCCACCAGCAGAGATCCCCGGACTAGGCCCACCCTAGGAACATACAATGAGCAGTTCTTC. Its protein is CATSRDPRTRPTLGTYNEQFF. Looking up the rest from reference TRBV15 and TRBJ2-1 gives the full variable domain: DAMVIQNPRYQVTQFGKPVTLSCSQTLNHNVMYWYQQKSSQAPKLLFHYYDKDFNNEADTPDNFQSRRPNTSFCFLDIRSPGLGDTAMYLCATSRDPRTRPTLGTYNEQFFGPGTRLTVL.

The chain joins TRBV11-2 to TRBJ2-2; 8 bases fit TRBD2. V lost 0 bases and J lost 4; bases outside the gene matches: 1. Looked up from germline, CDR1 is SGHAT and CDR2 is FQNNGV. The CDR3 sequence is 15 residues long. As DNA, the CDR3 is TGTGCCAGCAGCTTAGAAGGGACTAGCACCGGGGAGCTGTTTTTT. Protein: CASSLEGTSTGELFF.

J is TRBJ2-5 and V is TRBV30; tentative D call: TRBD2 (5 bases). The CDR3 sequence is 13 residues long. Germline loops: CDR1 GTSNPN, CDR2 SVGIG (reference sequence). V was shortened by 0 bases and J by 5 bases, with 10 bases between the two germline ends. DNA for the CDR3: TGTGCCTGGAGTGTCCGAGGGATCGAGACCCAGTACTTC. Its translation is CAWSVRGIETQYF.

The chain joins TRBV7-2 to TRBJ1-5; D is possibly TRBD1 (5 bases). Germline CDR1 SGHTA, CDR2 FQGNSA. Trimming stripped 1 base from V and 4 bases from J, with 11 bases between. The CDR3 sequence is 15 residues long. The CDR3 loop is CASSLGRQTNQPQHF. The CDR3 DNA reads TGTGCCAGCAGCTTAGGGCGACAGACTAATCAGCCCCAGCATTTT.

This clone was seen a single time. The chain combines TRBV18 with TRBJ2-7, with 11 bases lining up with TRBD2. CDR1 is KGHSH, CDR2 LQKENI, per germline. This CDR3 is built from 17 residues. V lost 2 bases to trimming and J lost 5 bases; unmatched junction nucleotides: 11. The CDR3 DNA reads TGTGCCAGCTCACCATCACAGTCACTAGCGGGAGCCCACGAGCAGTACTTC. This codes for CASSPSQSLAGAHEQYF.

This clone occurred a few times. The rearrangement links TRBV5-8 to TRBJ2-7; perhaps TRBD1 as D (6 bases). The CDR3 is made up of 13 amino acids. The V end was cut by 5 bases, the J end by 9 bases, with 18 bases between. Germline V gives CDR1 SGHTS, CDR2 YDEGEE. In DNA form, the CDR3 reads TGTGCCAGCAGTTTAGGAAACAGGGTCGCGCAGTACTTC. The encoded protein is CASSLGNRVAQYF.

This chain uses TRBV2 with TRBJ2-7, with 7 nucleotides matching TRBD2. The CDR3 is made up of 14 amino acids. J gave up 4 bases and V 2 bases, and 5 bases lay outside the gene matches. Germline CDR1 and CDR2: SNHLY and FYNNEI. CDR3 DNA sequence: TGTGCCAGCAGTGAACATCGCGGGAGATACGAGCAGTACTTC. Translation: CASSEHRGRYEQYF.

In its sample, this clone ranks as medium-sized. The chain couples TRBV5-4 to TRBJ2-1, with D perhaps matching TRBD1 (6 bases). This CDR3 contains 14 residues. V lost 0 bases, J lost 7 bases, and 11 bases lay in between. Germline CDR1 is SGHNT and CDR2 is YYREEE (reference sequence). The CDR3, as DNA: TGTGCCAGCAGCTTGGCCCTGGGGGCAAATGAGCAGTTCTTC. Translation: CASSLALGANEQFF.

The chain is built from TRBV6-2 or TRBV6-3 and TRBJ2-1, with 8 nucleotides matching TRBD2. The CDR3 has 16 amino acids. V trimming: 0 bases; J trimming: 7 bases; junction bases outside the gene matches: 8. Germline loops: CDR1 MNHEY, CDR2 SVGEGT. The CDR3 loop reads CASSYSAGGLSNEQFF. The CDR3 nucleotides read TGTGCCAGCAGTTACTCCGCGGGGGGCCTTTCTAATGAGCAGTTCTTC.

The CDR3 DNA sequence: TGTGCCAGCAGCGGTTACCGGGCCCCCGTCGGGAAGCAGTACTTC. This gives the protein CASSGYRAPVGKQYF. The chain has TRBV11-2 and TRBJ2-7; possibly TRBD2 for D (5 bases). The CDR3 contains 15 residues. The germline V gene encodes CDR1 SGHAT and CDR2 FQNNGV. V shed 5 bases and J shed 8 bases, with 22 bases lying between them.

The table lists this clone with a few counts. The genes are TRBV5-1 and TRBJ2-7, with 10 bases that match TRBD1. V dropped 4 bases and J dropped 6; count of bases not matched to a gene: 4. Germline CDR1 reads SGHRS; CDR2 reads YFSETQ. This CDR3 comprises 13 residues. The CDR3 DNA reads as TGCGCCAGCAGCCGGGACAGGGGAGGCGAGCAGTACTTC. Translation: CASSRDRGGEQYF.

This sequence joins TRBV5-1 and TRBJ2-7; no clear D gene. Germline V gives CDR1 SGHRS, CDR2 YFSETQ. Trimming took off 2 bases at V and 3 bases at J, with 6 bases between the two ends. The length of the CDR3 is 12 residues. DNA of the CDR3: TGCGCCAGCAGCTTAACAGACTACGAGCAGTACTTC. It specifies CASSLTDYEQYF.